These T cell receptor beta chains were read from a single sample in a study of CD8 T cells in Susac syndrome. TCRdb reprocessed the immunoSEQ multiplex PCR reads via MiXCR and lists one record per CDR3 protein. The table lists some 300,000 distinct CDR3 sequences, approximately 90% of them singletons. The sequenced sample consisted of CD8+ T cells from PBMCs. These receptors all stem from a human donor with multiple sclerosis. Both conserved end residues are part of each CDR3. The D gene is left open where the match is weak. Part of the rows lack a size; the others show once, few, many or a class for expanded clones.

d_gene,abundance,j_gene,v_gene,CDR3nt,CDR3aa
-,few,TRBJ1-1,TRBV7-9,TGTGCCAGCAGCTCACGACCCGGGAATCCTACTGAAGCTTTCTTT,CASSSRPGNPTEAFF
-,-,TRBJ2-2,TRBV20-1,TGCAGTGCTGAGGGGGTTGAGACCCAAAAAGGCGGGGAGCTGTTTTTT,CSAEGVETQKGGELFF
-,-,TRBJ2-7,TRBV19,TGTGCCAGTAGCGCGGGGGCTAGCGCTACCTACGAGCAGTACTTC,CASSAGASATYEQYF
-,-,TRBJ2-7,TRBV5-1,TGCGCCAGCAGAAGGGGGAGGGCCTACGAGCAGTACTTC,CASRRGRAYEQYF
-,-,TRBJ1-3,TRBV4-1,TGCGCCAGCAGCCAAGATGGGCCAGTGGAAAACACCATATATTTT,CASSQDGPVENTIYF
-,-,TRBJ2-1,TRBV27,TGTGCCAGCAGTTGGTCGGGAGCCGTCAATGAGCAGTTCTTC,CASSWSGAVNEQFF
TRBD2,once,TRBJ2-7,TRBV27,TGTGCCAGCAGTCCCCTTCGGACTAGCGGGAGGGACGAGCAGTACTTC,CASSPLRTSGRDEQYF
-,-,TRBJ2-5,TRBV7-9,TGTGCCAGCAGCACCGACGGGGGCCAAGAGACCCAGTACTTC,CASSTDGGQETQYF
-,-,TRBJ2-7,TRBV20-1,TGCAGTGCTAGGGAGAGCGGCCTCCGCTACGAGCAGTACTTC,CSARESGLRYEQYF
-,-,TRBJ2-6,TRBV4-3,TGCGCCAGCAGCCCTAGGCTTGGGGCCAACGTCCTGACTTTC,CASSPRLGANVLTF
TRBD2,-,TRBJ2-5,TRBV7-9,TGTGCCAGCAGCTCCGGGACTAGCGCCTCCCAAGAGACCCAGTACTTC,CASSSGTSASQETQYF